The T cell receptor (beta chain) under discussion was sequenced for a study of T-cell reconstitution after alpha-beta-depleted transplantation in children. This clonotype was observed at least ten times. V was trimmed by 3 bases and J by 7 bases, leaving 22 bases between them. The CDR3 has 16 residues. Germline CDR1 and CDR2: LGHNA and YSLEER. As it was prepared, the TCRbeta library received unique molecular identifiers. TCRdb re-called the PCR reads with MiXCR, one entry per CDR3 protein. The sample yields about 580,000 distinct CDR3 sequences, 23% seen once. The rearrangement joins TRBV4-3 to TRBJ2-7; D call uncertain. The sequence derives from a boy younger than two who had a stem cell transplant for acute myeloid leukemia, so the T cells may come from the graft donor. The source material was PBMCs, mostly from graft donor cells, sampled 360 days after TCRalphabeta/CD19-depleted stem cell transplant. DNA of the CDR3: TGCGCCAGCAGCCAGTGGAGAGCCTTCTCCCCTAAGGAGCAGTACTTC. It specifies CASSQWRAFSPKEQYF.